This T cell receptor (beta chain) was recovered during a study of graft-versus-host responses after intestinal transplantation. Profiling relied on immunoSEQ multiplex PCR, and the TCRdb table lists in-frame clones only, not all of them. This table has about 57,000 clones, 70% to 90% appearing once. Germline V gene data show CDR1 as MDHEN and CDR2 as SYDVKM. Trimming took 3 bases from V and 5 from J, leaving 16 bases between them. The CDR3 covers 15 residues. The sequence was obtained from a human patient who received an intestinal transplant, so some T cells may come from the graft donor. The sample was PBMCs, taken 26 days after transplant. The rearrangement links TRBV28 to TRBJ1-1; no clear D gene. The CDR3 reads CASSLFRGQGTEAFF. The DNA for the CDR3 is TGTGCCAGCAGTTTGTTCCGAGGGCAAGGGACTGAAGCTTTCTTT.